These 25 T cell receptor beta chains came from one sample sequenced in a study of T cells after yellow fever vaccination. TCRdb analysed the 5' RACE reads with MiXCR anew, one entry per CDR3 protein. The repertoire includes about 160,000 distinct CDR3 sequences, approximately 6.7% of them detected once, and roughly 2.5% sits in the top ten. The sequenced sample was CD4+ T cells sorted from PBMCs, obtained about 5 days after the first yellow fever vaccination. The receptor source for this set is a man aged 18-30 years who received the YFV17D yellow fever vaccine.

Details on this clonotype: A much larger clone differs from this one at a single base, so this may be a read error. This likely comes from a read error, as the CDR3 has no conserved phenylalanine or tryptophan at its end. The chain's CDR3 is CASMGRKTRFNEQFL. As DNA, the CDR3 is TGTGCCAGCATGGGGAGGAAGACTAGGTTCAATGAGCAGTTCTTA. V is TRBV25-1 and J is TRBJ2-1; D is perhaps TRBD2 (6 bases). Trimming left V 7 bases short and J 6 bases short, with 19 bases between. Germline CDR1 MGHDK, CDR2 SYGVNS. The length of the CDR3 is 15 residues.

CDR3 bases: TGTGCCAGCTCACCACAACAGGGGAGGCCTTATGGCTACACCTTC. As protein: CASSPQQGRPYGYTF. The chain couples TRBV18 to TRBJ1-2; TRBD1 matches at 7 bases. The J segment lost 5 bases and the V segment lost 1 base, leaving 7 bases of the junction unmatched. The germline V gene has CDR1 KGHSH and CDR2 LQKENI. The CDR3 covers 15 residues.

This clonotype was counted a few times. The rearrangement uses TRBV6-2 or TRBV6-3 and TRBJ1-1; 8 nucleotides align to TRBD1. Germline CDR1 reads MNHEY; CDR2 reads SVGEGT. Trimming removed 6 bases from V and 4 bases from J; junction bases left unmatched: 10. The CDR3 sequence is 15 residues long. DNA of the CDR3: TGTGCCAGCAGGGTTTCCCAGGGGGCAATCACTGAAGCTTTCTTT. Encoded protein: CASRVSQGAITEAFF.

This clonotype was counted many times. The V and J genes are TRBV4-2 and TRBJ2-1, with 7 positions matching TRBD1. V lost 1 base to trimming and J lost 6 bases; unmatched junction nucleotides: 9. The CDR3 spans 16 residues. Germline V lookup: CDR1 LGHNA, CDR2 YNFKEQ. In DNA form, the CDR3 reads TGTGCCAGCAGCCAAGGGTCAGGGGGTATAGGCAATGAGCAGTTCTTC. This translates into CASSQGSGGIGNEQFF.

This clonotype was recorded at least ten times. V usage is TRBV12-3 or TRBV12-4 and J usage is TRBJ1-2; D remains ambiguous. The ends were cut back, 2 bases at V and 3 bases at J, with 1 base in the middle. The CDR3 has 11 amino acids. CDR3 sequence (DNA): TGTGCCAGCAGTTTACACTATGGCTACACCTTC. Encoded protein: CASSLHYGYTF.

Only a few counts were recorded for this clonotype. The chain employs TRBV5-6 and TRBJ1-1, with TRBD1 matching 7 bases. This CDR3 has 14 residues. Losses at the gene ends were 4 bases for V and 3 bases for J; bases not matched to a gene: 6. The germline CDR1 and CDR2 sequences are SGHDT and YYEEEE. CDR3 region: CASSDRVGDTEAFF. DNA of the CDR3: TGTGCCAGCAGCGACAGGGTCGGGGACACTGAAGCTTTCTTT.

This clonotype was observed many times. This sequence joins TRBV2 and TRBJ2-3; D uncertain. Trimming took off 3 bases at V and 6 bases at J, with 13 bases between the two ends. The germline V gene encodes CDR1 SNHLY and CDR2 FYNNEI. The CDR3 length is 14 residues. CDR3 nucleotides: TGTGCCAGCAGTGACCGTTCAGGAATGGATACGCAGTATTTT. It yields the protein CASSDRSGMDTQYF. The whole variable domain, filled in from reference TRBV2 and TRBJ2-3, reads EPEVTQTPSHQVTQMGQEVILRCVPISNHLYFYWYRQILGQKVEFLVSFYNNEISEKSEIFDDQFSVERPDGSNFTLKIRSTKLEDSAMYFCASSDRSGMDTQYFGPGTRLTVL.

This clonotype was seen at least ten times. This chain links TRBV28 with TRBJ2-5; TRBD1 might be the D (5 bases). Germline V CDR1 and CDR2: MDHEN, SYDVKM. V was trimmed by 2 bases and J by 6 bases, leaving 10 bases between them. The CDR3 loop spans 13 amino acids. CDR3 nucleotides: TGTGCCAGCAGTTTAGAACAGGACAAGACCCAGTACTTC. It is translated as CASSLEQDKTQYF.

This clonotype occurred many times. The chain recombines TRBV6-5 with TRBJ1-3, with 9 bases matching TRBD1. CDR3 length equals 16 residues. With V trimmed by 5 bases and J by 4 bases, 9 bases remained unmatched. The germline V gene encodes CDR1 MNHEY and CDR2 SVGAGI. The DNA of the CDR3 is TGTGCCAGCAGTCCCGGACAGGGGATGGACGGAAACACCATATATTTT. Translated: CASSPGQGMDGNTIYF.

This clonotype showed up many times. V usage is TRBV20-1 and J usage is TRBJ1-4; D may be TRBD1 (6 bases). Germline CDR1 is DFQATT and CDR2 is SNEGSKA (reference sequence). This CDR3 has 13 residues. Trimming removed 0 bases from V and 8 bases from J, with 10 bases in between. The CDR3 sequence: CSAREVQGEKLFF. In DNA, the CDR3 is TGCAGTGCTAGAGAGGTGCAGGGGGAAAAACTGTTTTTT.

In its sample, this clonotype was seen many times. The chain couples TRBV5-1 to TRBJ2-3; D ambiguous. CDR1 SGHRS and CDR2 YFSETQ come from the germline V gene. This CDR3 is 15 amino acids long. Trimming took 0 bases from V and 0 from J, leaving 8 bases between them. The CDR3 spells CASSLGLDSTDTQYF. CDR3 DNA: TGCGCCAGCAGCTTGGGTCTTGATAGCACAGATACGCAGTATTTT.

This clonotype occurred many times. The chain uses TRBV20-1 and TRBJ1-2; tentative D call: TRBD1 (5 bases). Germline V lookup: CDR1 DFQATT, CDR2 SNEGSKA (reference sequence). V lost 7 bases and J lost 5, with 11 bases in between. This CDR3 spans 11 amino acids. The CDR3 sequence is CSGGDEYGYTF. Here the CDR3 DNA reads TGCAGTGGGGGGGATGAGTATGGCTACACCTTC.

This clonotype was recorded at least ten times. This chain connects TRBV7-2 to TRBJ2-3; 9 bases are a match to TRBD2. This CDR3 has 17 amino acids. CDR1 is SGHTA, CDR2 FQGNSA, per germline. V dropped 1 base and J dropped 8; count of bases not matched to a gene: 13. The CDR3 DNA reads TGTGCCAGCAGCTTAGGCGCTAGCGGGGACGGGCGGAGTACGCAGTATTTT. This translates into CASSLGASGDGRSTQYF.

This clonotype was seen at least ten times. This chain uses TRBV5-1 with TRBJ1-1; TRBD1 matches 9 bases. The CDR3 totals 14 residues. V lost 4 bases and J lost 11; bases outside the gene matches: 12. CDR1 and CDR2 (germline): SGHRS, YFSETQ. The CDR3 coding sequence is TGCGCCAGCAGCACACGGGGGGACAGGGACAATGCTTTCTTT. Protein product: CASSTRGDRDNAFF.

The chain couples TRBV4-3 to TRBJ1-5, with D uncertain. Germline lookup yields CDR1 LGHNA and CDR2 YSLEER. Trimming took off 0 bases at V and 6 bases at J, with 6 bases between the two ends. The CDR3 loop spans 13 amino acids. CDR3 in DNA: TGCGCCAGCAGCCAAGATCGGGCTCAGCCCCAGCATTTT. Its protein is CASSQDRAQPQHF.

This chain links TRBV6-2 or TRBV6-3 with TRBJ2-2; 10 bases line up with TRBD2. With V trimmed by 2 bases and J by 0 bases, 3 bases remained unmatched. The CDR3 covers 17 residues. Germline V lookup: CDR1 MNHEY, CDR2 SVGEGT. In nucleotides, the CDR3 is TGTGCCAGCAGTTACCGAAGCGGGGGGGCGAACACCGGGGAGCTGTTTTTT. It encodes CASSYRSGGANTGELFF.

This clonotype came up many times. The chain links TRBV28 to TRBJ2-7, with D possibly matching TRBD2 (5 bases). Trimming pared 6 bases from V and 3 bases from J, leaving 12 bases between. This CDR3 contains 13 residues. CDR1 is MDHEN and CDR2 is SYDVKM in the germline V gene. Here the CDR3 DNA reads TGTGCCAGCAGCCCGCCGGGGAACTACGAGCAGTACGTC. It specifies CASSPPGNYEQYV.

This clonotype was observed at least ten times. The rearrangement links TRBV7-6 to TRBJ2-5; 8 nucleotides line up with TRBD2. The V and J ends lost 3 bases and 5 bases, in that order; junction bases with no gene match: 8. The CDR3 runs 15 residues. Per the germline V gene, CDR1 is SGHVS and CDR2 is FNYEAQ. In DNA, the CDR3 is TGTGCCAGCAGCTTGACGGGGGGGCTTTTGGAGACCCAGTACTTC. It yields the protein CASSLTGGLLETQYF.

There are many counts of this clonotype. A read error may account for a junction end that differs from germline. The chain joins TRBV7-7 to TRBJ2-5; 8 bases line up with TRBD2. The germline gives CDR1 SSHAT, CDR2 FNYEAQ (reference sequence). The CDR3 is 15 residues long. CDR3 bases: TGTGCTAGCAGCTTGCTAGCGGGCCCCCAAGAGACCCAGTACTTC. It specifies CASSLLAGPQETQYF.

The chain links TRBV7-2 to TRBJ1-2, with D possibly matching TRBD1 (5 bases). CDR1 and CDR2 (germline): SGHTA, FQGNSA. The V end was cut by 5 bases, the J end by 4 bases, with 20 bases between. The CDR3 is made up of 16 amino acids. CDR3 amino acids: CASSLTRARALYGYTF. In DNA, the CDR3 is TGTGCCAGCAGCCTAACCAGGGCCAGGGCCCTCTATGGCTACACCTTC. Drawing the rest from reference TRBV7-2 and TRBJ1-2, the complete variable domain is GAGVSQSPSNKVTEKGKDVELRCDPISGHTALYWYRQSLGQGLEFLIYFQGNSAPDKSGLPSDRFSAERTGGSVSTLTIQRTQQEDSAVYLCASSLTRARALYGYTFGSGTRLTVV.

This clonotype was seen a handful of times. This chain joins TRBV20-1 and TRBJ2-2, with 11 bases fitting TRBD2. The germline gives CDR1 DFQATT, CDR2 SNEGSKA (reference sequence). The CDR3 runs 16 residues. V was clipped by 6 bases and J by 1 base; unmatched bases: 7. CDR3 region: CSAPISGGGNTGELFF. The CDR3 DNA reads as TGCAGTGCGCCAATTAGCGGGGGGGGGAACACCGGGGAGCTGTTTTTT.

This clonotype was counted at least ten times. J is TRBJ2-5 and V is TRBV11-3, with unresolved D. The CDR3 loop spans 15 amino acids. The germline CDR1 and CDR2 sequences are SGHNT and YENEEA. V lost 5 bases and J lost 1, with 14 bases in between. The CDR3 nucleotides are TGTGCCAGCAGCATCAACATGGGGTTCCAAGAGACCCAGTACTTC. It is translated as CASSINMGFQETQYF.

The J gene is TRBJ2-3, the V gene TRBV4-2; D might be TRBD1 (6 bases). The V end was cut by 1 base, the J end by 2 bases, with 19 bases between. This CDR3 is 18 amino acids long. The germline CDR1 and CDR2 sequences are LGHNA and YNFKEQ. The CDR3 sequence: CASSQAFKQGILTDTQYF. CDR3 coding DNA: TGTGCCAGCAGCCAAGCCTTTAAGCAGGGGATCCTCACAGATACGCAGTATTTT.

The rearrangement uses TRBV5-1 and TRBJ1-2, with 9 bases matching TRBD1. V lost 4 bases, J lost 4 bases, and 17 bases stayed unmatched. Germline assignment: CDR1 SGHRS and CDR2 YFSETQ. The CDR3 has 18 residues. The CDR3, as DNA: TGCGCCAGCAGCGGAAACAGGGGGCTGACCTCGACCTCCTATGGCTACACCTTC. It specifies CASSGNRGLTSTSYGYTF.

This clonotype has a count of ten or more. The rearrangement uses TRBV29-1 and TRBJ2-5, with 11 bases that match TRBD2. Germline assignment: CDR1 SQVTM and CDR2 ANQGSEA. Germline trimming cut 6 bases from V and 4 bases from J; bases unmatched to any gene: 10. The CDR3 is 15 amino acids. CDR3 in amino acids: CSVPGLAGGGETQYF. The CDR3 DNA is TGCAGCGTCCCCGGGCTAGCGGGGGGAGGAGAGACCCAGTACTTC.